The rows below give T cell receptor beta chains drawn from one sample of a study of identical twins. Each CDR3 protein is one row after TCRdb ran MiXCR on the 5' RACE reads. The data hold nearly 900,000 distinct CDR3 sequences, with more than 9% observed a single time. These same records also appear under a second study, on yellow fever vaccine responses in identical twins.

The sequencing sample was made of PBMCs. The receptors originated from a woman under 30 in good health. The CDR3 runs from the conserved cysteine through the conserved F or W. The order of the fields is V gene, D gene, clone size, J gene, CDR3 DNA, CDR3 protein. D genes are given only for firm matches. Clone sizes are given selectively: once, few, many, or a class where the clone is expanded.

V gene: TRBV11-2
D gene: .
clone size: few
J gene: TRBJ1-2
CDR3 DNA: TGTGCCAGCAGCTCCCACAGGGTTCTAACGAACTATGGCTACACCTTC
CDR3 protein: CASSSHRVLTNYGYTF

V gene: TRBV5-1
D gene: .
clone size: few
J gene: TRBJ1-1
CDR3 DNA: TGCGCCAGCAGCTTGGCTTTGGATGGCACTGAAGCTTTCTTT
CDR3 protein: CASSLALDGTEAFF

V gene: TRBV10-3
D gene: .
clone size: few
J gene: TRBJ1-6
CDR3 DNA: TGTGCCATCGGGGACACGGGGAATAATTCACCCCTCCACTTT
CDR3 protein: CAIGDTGNNSPLHF

V gene: TRBV3-1
D gene: .
clone size: .
J gene: TRBJ2-5
CDR3 DNA: TGTGCCAGCAGCCAAGGGACTACTGACGGTGGAGAGACCCAGTACTTC
CDR3 protein: CASSQGTTDGGETQYF

V gene: TRBV12-3/TRBV12-4
D gene: .
clone size: few
J gene: TRBJ2-7
CDR3 DNA: TGTGCCAGCAGTTTAGGGGGGGACCGCTACGAGCAGTACTTC
CDR3 protein: CASSLGGDRYEQYF

V gene: TRBV5-1
D gene: TRBD1
clone size: few
J gene: TRBJ1-2
CDR3 DNA: TGCGCCAGCAGCTTGGCCGAAGCAGGGGGCGACTATGGCTACACCTTC
CDR3 protein: CASSLAEAGGDYGYTF

V gene: TRBV20-1
D gene: TRBD2
clone size: many
J gene: TRBJ2-3
CDR3 DNA: TGCAGTGCTAGAGATGGTGGGGGGGGCACAGATACGCAGTATTTT
CDR3 protein: CSARDGGGGTDTQYF

V gene: TRBV6-1
D gene: TRBD1
clone size: .
J gene: TRBJ1-2
CDR3 DNA: TGTGCCAGCAGGCGGACAGGACCTTTCTACTATGGCTACACCTTC
CDR3 protein: CASRRTGPFYYGYTF

V gene: TRBV10-2
D gene: TRBD1
clone size: .
J gene: TRBJ1-6
CDR3 DNA: TGCGCCAGCGGGACAGGGGGCGTTGATAATTCACCCCTCCACTTT
CDR3 protein: CASGTGGVDNSPLHF

V gene: TRBV6-5
D gene: .
clone size: few
J gene: TRBJ1-1
CDR3 DNA: TGTGCCAGCAGTCCTCGACGGTGGGTGGACACTGAAGCTTTCTTT
CDR3 protein: CASSPRRWVDTEAFF

V gene: TRBV7-8
D gene: TRBD1
clone size: few
J gene: TRBJ1-2
CDR3 DNA: TGTGCCAGCAGCTTAGGGTGGACAGGGTCTCAGGCGGGCTACACCTTC
CDR3 protein: CASSLGWTGSQAGYTF

V gene: TRBV24-1
D gene: .
clone size: many
J gene: TRBJ2-1
CDR3 DNA: TGTGCCACCAGGGGACTTCGGTACAATGAGCAGTTCTTC
CDR3 protein: CATRGLRYNEQFF

V gene: TRBV20-1
D gene: .
clone size: few
J gene: TRBJ1-2
CDR3 DNA: TGCAGTGCTGGTGGGGATGGCTACACCTTC
CDR3 protein: CSAGGDGYTF

V gene: TRBV28
D gene: TRBD1
clone size: few
J gene: TRBJ1-5
CDR3 DNA: TGTGCCAGCAGTCGATGGACAGGGGGAGGGAATCAGCCCCAGCATTTT
CDR3 protein: CASSRWTGGGNQPQHF

V gene: TRBV20-1
D gene: .
clone size: .
J gene: TRBJ2-4
CDR3 DNA: TGCAGTGCTCCGGGGGAAAGGGAAAACATTCAGTACTTC
CDR3 protein: CSAPGERENIQYF

V gene: TRBV27
D gene: .
clone size: .
J gene: TRBJ2-3
CDR3 DNA: TGTGCCAGCAGCGGGTGGGCTAGCACAGATACGCAGTATTTT
CDR3 protein: CASSGWASTDTQYF

V gene: TRBV29-1
D gene: .
clone size: .
J gene: TRBJ2-1
CDR3 DNA: TGCAGCGTTACCCCGACCGGGGCCAATGAGCAGTTCTTC
CDR3 protein: CSVTPTGANEQFF

V gene: TRBV6-6
D gene: TRBD2
clone size: few
J gene: TRBJ2-1
CDR3 DNA: TGTGCCAGCAGGGGACTAGCGGGGACCAGTCAGTTCTTC
CDR3 protein: CASRGLAGTSQFF

V gene: TRBV12-3/TRBV12-4
D gene: TRBD1
clone size: few
J gene: TRBJ2-2
CDR3 DNA: TGTGCCAGCAGGCTATGGGATTTGGGCAGGGGGCGCGAAGCCACCGGGGAGCTGTTTTTT
CDR3 protein: CASRLWDLGRGREATGELFF

V gene: TRBV6-4
D gene: .
clone size: .
J gene: TRBJ2-2
CDR3 DNA: TGTGCCAGCAGTGATAGCGGTACCGGGGAGCTGTTTTTT
CDR3 protein: CASSDSGTGELFF

V gene: TRBV20-1
D gene: TRBD2
clone size: .
J gene: TRBJ2-2
CDR3 DNA: TGCAGTGCTAGAGCTGGGGGGGGAAAGGACGGGGAGCTGTTTTTT
CDR3 protein: CSARAGGGKDGELFF

V gene: TRBV7-4
D gene: .
clone size: .
J gene: TRBJ1-3
CDR3 DNA: TGTGCCAGCAGCTTAACTGAGGGGGGAGGCGTTGGAAACACCATATATTTT
CDR3 protein: CASSLTEGGGVGNTIYF

V gene: TRBV7-2
D gene: TRBD1
clone size: few
J gene: TRBJ2-7
CDR3 DNA: TGTGCCAGCAGCACCGTCGGGACAGGGATCTACGAGCAGTACTTC
CDR3 protein: CASSTVGTGIYEQYF

V gene: TRBV11-1
D gene: TRBD1
clone size: many
J gene: TRBJ1-1
CDR3 DNA: TGTGCCAGCAGCTCTCCCGACGGGGACAGGGAGAACACTGAAGCTTTCTTT
CDR3 protein: CASSSPDGDRENTEAFF

V gene: TRBV7-9
D gene: .
clone size: .
J gene: TRBJ2-3
CDR3 DNA: TGTGCCAGCAGCTTCGGGACACAACTGTTTAGCACAGATACGCAGTATTTT
CDR3 protein: CASSFGTQLFSTDTQYF

V gene: TRBV5-8
D gene: TRBD1
clone size: .
J gene: TRBJ2-5
CDR3 DNA: TGTGCCAGCAGGAAGACAGGGGCGGTGGAGACCCAGTACTTC
CDR3 protein: CASRKTGAVETQYF

V gene: TRBV4-1
D gene: .
clone size: many
J gene: TRBJ1-6
CDR3 DNA: TGCGCCAGCAGCCAAGAGGGGGGGATCTCACCCCTCCACTTT
CDR3 protein: CASSQEGGISPLHF

V gene: TRBV12-3/TRBV12-4
D gene: .
clone size: many
J gene: TRBJ1-1
CDR3 DNA: TGTGCCAGCAGTTTGACCCCCAGAACCACTGAAGCTTTCTTT
CDR3 protein: CASSLTPRTTEAFF

V gene: TRBV12-3/TRBV12-4
D gene: TRBD1
clone size: few
J gene: TRBJ2-2
CDR3 DNA: TGTGCCAGCAGTTATGGCAGGGGGCGAAATATCGGGGAGCTGTTTTTT
CDR3 protein: CASSYGRGRNIGELFF

V gene: TRBV5-1
D gene: .
clone size: .
J gene: TRBJ2-2
CDR3 DNA: TGCGCCAGCAGCTTGGCCCTCGGGAGACCCGGGGAGCTGTTTTTT
CDR3 protein: CASSLALGRPGELFF

V gene: TRBV4-1
D gene: .
clone size: many
J gene: TRBJ2-7
CDR3 DNA: TGCGCCAGCAGCCAAGGAGGGAACTCCTACGAGCAGTACTTC
CDR3 protein: CASSQGGNSYEQYF

V gene: TRBV5-1
D gene: TRBD1
clone size: many
J gene: TRBJ2-1
CDR3 DNA: TGCGCCAGCAGCCGAAGGGACAGGGGTAATGAGCAGTTCTTC
CDR3 protein: CASSRRDRGNEQFF

V gene: TRBV18
D gene: .
clone size: once
J gene: TRBJ2-1
CDR3 DNA: TGTGCCAGCTCACCGGCGCTATACTCCTACAATGAGCAGTTCTTC
CDR3 protein: CASSPALYSYNEQFF

V gene: TRBV20-1
D gene: .
clone size: .
J gene: TRBJ2-3
CDR3 DNA: TGCAGTGCTAGAGATCGAGACACTGGGGCAGATACGCAGTATTTT
CDR3 protein: CSARDRDTGADTQYF

V gene: TRBV7-9
D gene: TRBD2
clone size: many
J gene: TRBJ2-1
CDR3 DNA: TGTGCCAGCAGTTATCTGACTAGCGGGGAATACAATGAGCAGTTCTTC
CDR3 protein: CASSYLTSGEYNEQFF

V gene: TRBV6-6
D gene: .
clone size: .
J gene: TRBJ2-7
CDR3 DNA: TGTGCCAGCAGCTGGACTACCTACGAGCAGTACTTC
CDR3 protein: CASSWTTYEQYF

V gene: TRBV3-1
D gene: TRBD2
clone size: few
J gene: TRBJ2-1
CDR3 DNA: TGTGCCAGCAGCCCGGGACTAGCGGGAGGTTGGAGCTCCTACAATGAGCAGTTCTTC
CDR3 protein: CASSPGLAGGWSSYNEQFF

V gene: TRBV4-1
D gene: .
clone size: .
J gene: TRBJ2-1
CDR3 DNA: TGCGCCAGCATGGAATACAATGAGCAGTTCTTC
CDR3 protein: CASMEYNEQFF

V gene: TRBV2
D gene: .
clone size: .
J gene: TRBJ1-1
CDR3 DNA: TGTGCCAGCAGGCCGCAGAGCATGAACACTGAAGCTTTCTTT
CDR3 protein: CASRPQSMNTEAFF